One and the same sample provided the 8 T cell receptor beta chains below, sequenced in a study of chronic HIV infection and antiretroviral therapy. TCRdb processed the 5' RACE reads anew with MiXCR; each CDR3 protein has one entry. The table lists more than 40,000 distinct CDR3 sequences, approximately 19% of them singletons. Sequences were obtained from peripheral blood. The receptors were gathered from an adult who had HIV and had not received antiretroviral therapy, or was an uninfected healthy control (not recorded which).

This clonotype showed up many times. The CDR3 nucleotides are TGCGCCAGCAGCCTTTTACAGCCTTGGGGGTTTCGGACAGATACGCAGTATTTT. Translated, it gives CASSLLQPWGFRTDTQYF. The rearrangement links TRBV4-1 to TRBJ2-3; either TRBD1 or TRBD2 may supply D (5 bases each). This CDR3 is built from 18 residues. The ends were cut back, 4 bases at V and 3 bases at J, with 23 bases in the middle. Germline V gene sequence: CDR1 MGHRA, CDR2 YSYEKL.

The CDR3, as DNA: TGTGCCAGCAGTCGGGGTGACAACTATGGCTACACCTTC. It is translated as CASSRGDNYGYTF. V and J are TRBV28 and TRBJ1-2; no reliable D call. V was pared by 5 bases and J by 2 bases, with 9 bases between. Germline-derived CDR1 and CDR2 are MDHEN and SYDVKM. This CDR3 comprises 13 residues.

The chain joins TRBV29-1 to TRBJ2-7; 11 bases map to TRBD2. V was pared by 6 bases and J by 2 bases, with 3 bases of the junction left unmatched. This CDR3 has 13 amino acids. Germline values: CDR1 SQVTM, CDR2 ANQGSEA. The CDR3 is CSVPGLAAYEQYF. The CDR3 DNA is TGCAGCGTCCCGGGACTAGCGGCCTACGAGCAGTACTTC.

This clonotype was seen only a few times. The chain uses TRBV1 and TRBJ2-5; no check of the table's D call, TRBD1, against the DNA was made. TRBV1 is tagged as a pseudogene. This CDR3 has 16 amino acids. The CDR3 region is CTSSQGRGQGGETQYF. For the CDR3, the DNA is TGCACCAGCAGCCAGGGCCGTGGACAGGGCGGGGAGACCCAGTACTTC.

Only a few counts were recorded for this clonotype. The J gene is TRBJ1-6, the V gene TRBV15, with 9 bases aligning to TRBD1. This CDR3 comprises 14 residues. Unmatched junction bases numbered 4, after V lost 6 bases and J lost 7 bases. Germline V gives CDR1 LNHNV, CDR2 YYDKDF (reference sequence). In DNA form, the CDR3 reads TGTGCCACCAGATTTGGGACAGGGAATTCACCCCTCCACTTT. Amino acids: CATRFGTGNSPLHF.

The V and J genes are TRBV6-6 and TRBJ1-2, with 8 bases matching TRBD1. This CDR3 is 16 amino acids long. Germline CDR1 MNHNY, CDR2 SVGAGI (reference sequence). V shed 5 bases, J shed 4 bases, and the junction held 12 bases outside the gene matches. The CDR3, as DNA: TGTGCCAGCAGTCAAACCCGGACAGGGCTACTCTATGGCTACACCTTC. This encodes CASSQTRTGLLYGYTF.

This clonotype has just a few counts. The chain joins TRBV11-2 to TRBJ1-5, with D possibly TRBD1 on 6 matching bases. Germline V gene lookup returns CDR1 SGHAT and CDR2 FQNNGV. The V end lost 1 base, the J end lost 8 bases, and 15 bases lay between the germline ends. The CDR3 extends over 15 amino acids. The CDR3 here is CASSLGGRAREPQHF. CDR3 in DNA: TGTGCCAGCAGCTTAGGGGGGCGGGCCCGGGAGCCCCAGCATTTT. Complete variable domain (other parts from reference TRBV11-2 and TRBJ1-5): EAGVAQSPRYKIIEKRQSVAFWCNPISGHATLYWYQQILGQGPKLLIQFQNNGVVDDSQLPKDRFSAERLKGVDSTLKIQPAKLEDSAVYLCASSLGGRAREPQHFGDGTRLSIL.

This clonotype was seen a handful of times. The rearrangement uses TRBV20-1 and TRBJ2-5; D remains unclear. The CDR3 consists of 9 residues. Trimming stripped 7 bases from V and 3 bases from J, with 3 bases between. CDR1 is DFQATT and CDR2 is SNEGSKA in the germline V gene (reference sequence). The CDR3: CSEKETQYF. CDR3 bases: TGCAGTGAAAAAGAGACCCAGTACTTC.